This TCR beta chain was found in a study of breast tumors, draining lymph nodes, adjacent tissues. General study points: Data fit most tumor T cells coming from lymph node, expanding in tumor. Compared with lymph nodes, tumors were less diverse; compared with nontumor tissue, more. Data only fit, rather than demonstrated, lymph node origin of most tumor T cells.

Note on this clonotype: The antigen is undetermined.

V lost 2 bases and J 6 bases, leaving 17 bases between the germline ends. Germline-derived CDR1 and CDR2 are SGHAT and FQDESV (reference sequence). The CDR3 is 15 residues long. The lymph nodes were axillary draining lymph nodes from breast cancer patients. TCRdb recomputed calls from the multiplex PCR reads with MiXCR, one row per CDR3 protein. The table records 200,000 or so distinct CDR3 sequences, 25% to 40% of them present only once. The clonotype originates from a female donor with breast cancer. Some clones in this sample may be carry-over from other donors' samples. The chain recombines TRBV11-1 with TRBJ2-7; D possibly corresponds to TRBD2 (6 bases). Sequencing was carried out using axillary lymph node tissue. This CDR3 is CASSLRERAPFEQYF. The CDR3 region has the DNA TGTGCCAGCAGCTTAAGGGAGCGGGCCCCCTTCGAGCAGTACTTC.